A selection of T cell receptor beta chains follows, all from one sample in a study of cytomegalovirus exposure and HLA in healthy donors. Produced via immunoSEQ multiplex PCR; TCRdb's table is partial and in-frame only. This sample has 84,000 or so clones, with about 80% found just once. The sample comprised PBMCs. These receptors came from a middle-aged man in good health and CMV-seronegative. Both conserved end residues are part of each CDR3. Each record gives: D gene, clone size, V gene, J gene, CDR3 protein, CDR3 DNA. The D gene is left open where the match is weak. The listing skips clone size in some rows; elsewhere it reads once, few, many or a size class.

TRBD2	NA	TRBV2	TRBJ2-7	CASTPREGGSSYEQYF	TGTGCCAGCACCCCGAGAGAGGGAGGGAGCTCCTACGAGCAGTACTTC
TRBD2	few	TRBV15	TRBJ2-5	CATKQLAGAQETQYF	TGTGCCACCAAGCAACTAGCGGGGGCTCAAGAGACCCAGTACTTC
TRBD2	NA	TRBV30	TRBJ2-3	CAWSVGVGGANTQYF	TGTGCCTGGAGTGTAGGAGTCGGGGGGGCCAATACGCAGTATTTT
TRBD1	NA	TRBV19	TRBJ2-2	CASRGQRNTGELFF	TGTGCCAGTAGGGGACAGCGGAACACCGGGGAGCTGTTTTTT
NA	NA	TRBV5-6	TRBJ1-6	CASSLAGRALHF	TGTGCCAGCAGCTTGGCGGGCAGGGCCCTCCACTTT
TRBD1	once	TRBV27	TRBJ1-1	CASSPGGIGNTEAFF	TGTGCCAGCAGTCCAGGGGGGATCGGGAACACTGAAGCTTTCTTT
TRBD1	NA	TRBV12-5	TRBJ2-7	CASGPGQGALGEQYF	TGTGCTAGTGGTCCAGGACAGGGGGCTCTCGGCGAGCAGTACTTC
NA	NA	TRBV5-1	TRBJ2-5	CASSLVAGVETQYF	TGCGCCAGCAGCTTGGTGGCAGGGGTAGAGACCCAGTACTTC
NA	NA	TRBV5-6	TRBJ2-3	CASSFGASTDTQYF	TGTGCCAGCAGCTTCGGAGCTAGCACAGATACGCAGTATTTT
NA	few	TRBV6-5	TRBJ1-2	CASSLLDTGISGYTF	TGTGCCAGCAGTCTTCTAGACACAGGGATATCCGGCTACACCTTC
NA	NA	TRBV2	TRBJ1-2	CASSGQRGYTF	TGTGCCAGCAGTGGACAAAGGGGCTACACCTTC
TRBD1	NA	TRBV30	TRBJ1-2	CACQTGGKFGYTF	TGTGCCTGCCAGACAGGGGGCAAATTTGGCTACACCTTC
NA	NA	TRBV11-2	TRBJ2-7	CASSSPGYAGEQYF	TGTGCCAGCAGCTCACCGGGGTACGCAGGCGAGCAGTACTTC
TRBD1	NA	TRBV10-1	TRBJ1-2	CASSAGDRAPFYPDIYGYTF	TGCGCCAGCAGTGCCGGGGACAGGGCACCCTTTTATCCGGATATCTATGGCTACACCTTC
NA	few	TRBV6-6	TRBJ1-5	CASSSSPDTQPQHF	TGTGCCAGCAGTTCCTCTCCCGACACTCAGCCCCAGCATTTT
TRBD1	NA	TRBV27	TRBJ2-7	CASSSPGTGHYEQYF	TGTGCCAGCAGCTCTCCCGGGACAGGGCACTACGAGCAGTACTTC
TRBD2	NA	TRBV7-9	TRBJ2-5	CASSSRLAGKKTQYF	TGTGCCAGCAGCTCACGACTAGCGGGTAAAAAGACCCAGTACTTC
NA	NA	TRBV6-1	TRBJ1-5	CASSLTVGDQPQHF	TGTGCCAGCAGTCTTACAGTGGGCGATCAGCCCCAGCATTTT
NA	NA	TRBV15	TRBJ2-3	CATSARTAPGTDTQYF	TGTGCCACCAGCGCTCGGACAGCGCCGGGCACAGATACGCAGTATTTT
TRBD1	NA	TRBV5-1	TRBJ2-3	CASSLGDRGRADTQYF	TGCGCCAGCAGCTTGGGGGACAGGGGGCGAGCAGATACGCAGTATTTT
TRBD1	NA	TRBV30	TRBJ1-6	CAWRGQGAGSPLHF	TGTGCCTGGAGGGGACAGGGAGCGGGTTCACCCCTCCACTTT
TRBD1	NA	TRBV2	TRBJ1-2	CASSLTGGVSYTF	TGTGCCAGCAGTCTAACAGGGGGCGTCAGCTACACCTTC
NA	NA	TRBV9	TRBJ1-6	CASSVAPENSPLHF	TGTGCCAGCAGCGTAGCCCCAGAAAATTCACCCCTCCACTTT
NA	few	TRBV27	TRBJ1-5	CASRTAINDQPQHF	TGTGCCAGCAGGACAGCCATAAACGATCAGCCCCAGCATTTT
NA	NA	TRBV18	TRBJ2-7	CASSIAGGSYEQYF	TGTGCCAGCTCAATTGCCGGGGGATCCTACGAGCAGTACTTC
TRBD1	NA	TRBV29-1	TRBJ1-1	CSAETTGTNTEAFF	TGCAGCGCCGAGACGACAGGGACGAACACTGAAGCTTTCTTT